The clone carrying this TCR beta chain was seen a handful of times. Antigen specificity is unknown. The data are from a study of molecular identifiers for immune sequencing clone quantification. Using its own MiXCR run on the PCR reads, TCRdb lists one record per CDR3 protein. The data hold tens of thousands of distinct CDR3 sequences, with approximately 34% observed a single time. The trim removed 2 bases at V and 4 bases at J, leaving 4 bases unmatched. Germline loops: CDR1 MDHEN, CDR2 SYDVKM. CDR3 length: 15 amino acids. Findings of the study overall: The study reportedly detected spiked Jurkat TCR RNA from one cell among over 950,000 naive cells.

The sequencing sample was made of naive CD8+ T cells from blood, with Jurkat cell RNA spiked in. The sample's subset: FACS-sorted CD8+CD4-CCR7+CD45RA+ naive T cells. This sequence joins TRBV28 and TRBJ2-7, with 11 bases fitting TRBD2. The sequence derives from a human donor in good health. Some libraries in this study had Jurkat cell RNA spiked in. CDR3 sequence (DNA): TGTGCCAGCAGTTTAGTACTAGCGGGAGAGTACGAGCAGTACTTC. It encodes CASSLVLAGEYEQYF.